This T cell receptor (beta chain) derives from a study of T cell changes during pregnancy in multiple sclerosis. Clones were sequenced by immunoSEQ multiplex PCR, and TCRdb holds only the in-frame ones, with some missing. Of some 97,000 clones in the sample, almost 95% were seen once. CDR1 and CDR2 from the germline V gene are KGHSH and LQKENI. The CDR3 sequence is 13 residues long. V gave up 3 bases and J gave up 9 bases; unmatched junction bases: 5. The clonotype originates from a female donor with multiple sclerosis, enrolled in a pregnancy study. This chain uses TRBV18 with TRBJ1-5, with 7 bases that match TRBD1. The source material was peripheral blood, sampled before pregnancy. CDR3 nucleotides: TGTGCCAGCTCACCGGACAGGACTTGGCCCCAGCATTTT. It translates to CASSPDRTWPQHF.